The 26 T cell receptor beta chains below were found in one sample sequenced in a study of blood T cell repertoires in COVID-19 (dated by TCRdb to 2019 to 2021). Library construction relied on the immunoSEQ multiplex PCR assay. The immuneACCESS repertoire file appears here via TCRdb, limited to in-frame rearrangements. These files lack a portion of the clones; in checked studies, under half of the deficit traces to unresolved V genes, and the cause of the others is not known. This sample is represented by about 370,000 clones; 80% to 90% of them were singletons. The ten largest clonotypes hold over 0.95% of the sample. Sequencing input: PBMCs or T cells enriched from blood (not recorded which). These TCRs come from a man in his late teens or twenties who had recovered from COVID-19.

In DNA, the CDR3 is TGCAGCGTTGAAGATCATCATGGCTACACCTTC. Encoded protein: CSVEDHHGYTF. The chain combines TRBV29-1 with TRBJ1-2; D gene uncertain. V lost 0 bases and J lost 6, with 5 bases in between. The length of the CDR3 is 11 residues. The germline gives CDR1 SQVTM, CDR2 ANQGSEA.

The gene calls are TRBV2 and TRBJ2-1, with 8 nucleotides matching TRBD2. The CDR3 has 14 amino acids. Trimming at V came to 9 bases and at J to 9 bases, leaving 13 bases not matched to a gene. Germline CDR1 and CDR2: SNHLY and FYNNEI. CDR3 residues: CASGGGGLAVEQFF. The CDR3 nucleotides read TGTGCCAGTGGGGGGGGAGGACTAGCCGTTGAGCAGTTCTTC.

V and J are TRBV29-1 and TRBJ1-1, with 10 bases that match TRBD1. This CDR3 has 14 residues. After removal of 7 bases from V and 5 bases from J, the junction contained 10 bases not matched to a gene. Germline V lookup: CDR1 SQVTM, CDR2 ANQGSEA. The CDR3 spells CSGETGQGETEAFF. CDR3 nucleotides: TGCAGCGGTGAGACTGGACAGGGGGAAACTGAAGCTTTCTTT.

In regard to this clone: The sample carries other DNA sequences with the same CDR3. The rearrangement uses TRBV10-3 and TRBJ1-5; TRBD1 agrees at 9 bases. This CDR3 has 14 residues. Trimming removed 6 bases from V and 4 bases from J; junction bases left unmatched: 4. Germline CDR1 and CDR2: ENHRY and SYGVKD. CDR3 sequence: CAISPGTGNQPQHF. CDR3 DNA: TGTGCCATCAGCCCCGGGACAGGGAATCAGCCCCAGCATTTT.

This CDR3 reads CASSPRGTIAKNIQYF. The CDR3 bases are TGCGCCAGCAGCCCCCGGGGGACCATAGCCAAAAACATTCAGTACTTC. The rearrangement links TRBV5-1 to TRBJ2-4; weak D call: TRBD2 (6 bases). The CDR3 is 16 amino acids. The V end was cut by 4 bases, the J end by 0 bases, with 14 bases between. In germline, CDR1 is SGHRS, CDR2 YFSETQ.

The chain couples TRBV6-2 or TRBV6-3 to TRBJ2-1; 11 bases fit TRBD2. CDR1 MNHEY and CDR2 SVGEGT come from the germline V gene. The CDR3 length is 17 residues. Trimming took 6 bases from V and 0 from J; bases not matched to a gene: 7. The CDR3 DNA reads TGTGCCAGCAGCCCTAGCGGGAGGCTCAGCTCCTACAATGAGCAGTTCTTC. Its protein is CASSPSGRLSSYNEQFF.

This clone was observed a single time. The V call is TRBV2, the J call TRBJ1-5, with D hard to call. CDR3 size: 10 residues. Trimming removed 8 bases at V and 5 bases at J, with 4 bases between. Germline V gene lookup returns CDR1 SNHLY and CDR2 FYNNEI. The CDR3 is CASLYQPQHF. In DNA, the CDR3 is TGTGCCAGCCTTTATCAGCCCCAGCATTTT.

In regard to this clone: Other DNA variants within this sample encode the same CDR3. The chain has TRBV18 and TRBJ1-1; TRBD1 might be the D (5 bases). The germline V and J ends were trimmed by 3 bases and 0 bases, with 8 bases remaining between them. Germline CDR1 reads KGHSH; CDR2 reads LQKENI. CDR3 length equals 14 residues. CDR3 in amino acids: CASSPQGLNTEAFF. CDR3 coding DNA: TGTGCCAGCTCACCTCAGGGTTTGAACACTGAAGCTTTCTTT.

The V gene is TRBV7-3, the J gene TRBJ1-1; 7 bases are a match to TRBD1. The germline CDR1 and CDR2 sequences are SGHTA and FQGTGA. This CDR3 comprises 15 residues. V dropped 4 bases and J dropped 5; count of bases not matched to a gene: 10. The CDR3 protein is CASSYQSTGRTEAFF. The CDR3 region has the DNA TGTGCCAGCAGCTACCAATCGACAGGGAGAACTGAAGCTTTCTTT.

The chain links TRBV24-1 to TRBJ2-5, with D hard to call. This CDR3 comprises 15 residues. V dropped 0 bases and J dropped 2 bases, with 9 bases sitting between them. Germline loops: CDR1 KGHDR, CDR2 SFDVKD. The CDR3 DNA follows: TGTGCCACCAGTGATTTGAATACGGTACAAGAGACCCAGTACTTC. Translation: CATSDLNTVQETQYF.

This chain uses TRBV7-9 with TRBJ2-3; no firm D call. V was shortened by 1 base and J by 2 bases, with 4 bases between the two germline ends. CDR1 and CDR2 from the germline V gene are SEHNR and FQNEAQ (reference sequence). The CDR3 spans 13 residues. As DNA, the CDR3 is TGTGCCAGCAGCTTAGGACTCACAGATACGCAGTATTTT. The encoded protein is CASSLGLTDTQYF.

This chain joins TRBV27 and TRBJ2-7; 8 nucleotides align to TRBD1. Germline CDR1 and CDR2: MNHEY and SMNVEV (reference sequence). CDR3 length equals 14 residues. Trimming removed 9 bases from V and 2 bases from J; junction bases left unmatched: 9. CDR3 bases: TGTGCCAGTAAAACAGGGGGAGCAACCTACGAGCAGTACTTC. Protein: CASKTGGATYEQYF.

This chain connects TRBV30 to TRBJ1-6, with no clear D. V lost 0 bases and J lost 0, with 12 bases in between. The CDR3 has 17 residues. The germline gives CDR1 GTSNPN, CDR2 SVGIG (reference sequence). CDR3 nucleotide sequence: TGTGCCTGGAGTGTACCCGGGAGTAGCTCCTATAATTCACCCCTCCACTTT. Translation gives CAWSVPGSSSYNSPLHF.

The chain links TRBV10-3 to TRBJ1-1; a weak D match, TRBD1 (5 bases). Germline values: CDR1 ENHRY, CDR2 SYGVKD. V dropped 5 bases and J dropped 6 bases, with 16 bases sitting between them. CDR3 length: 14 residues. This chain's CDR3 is CAISIGTPGAEAFF. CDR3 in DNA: TGTGCCATCAGTATCGGGACTCCCGGGGCTGAAGCTTTCTTT.

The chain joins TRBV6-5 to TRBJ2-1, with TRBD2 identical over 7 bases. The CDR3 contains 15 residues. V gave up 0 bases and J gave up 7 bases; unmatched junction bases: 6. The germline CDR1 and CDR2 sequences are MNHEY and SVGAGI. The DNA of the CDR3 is TGTGCCAGCAGTTACTCTGCGGGAGCCTCAAATGAGCAGTTCTTC. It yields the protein CASSYSAGASNEQFF.

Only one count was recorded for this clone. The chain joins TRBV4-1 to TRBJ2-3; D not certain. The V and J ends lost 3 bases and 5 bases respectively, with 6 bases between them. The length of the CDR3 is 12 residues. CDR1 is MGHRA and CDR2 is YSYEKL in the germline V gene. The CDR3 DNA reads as TGCGCCAGCAGCCACCCATTAGATACGCAGTATTTT. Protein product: CASSHPLDTQYF.

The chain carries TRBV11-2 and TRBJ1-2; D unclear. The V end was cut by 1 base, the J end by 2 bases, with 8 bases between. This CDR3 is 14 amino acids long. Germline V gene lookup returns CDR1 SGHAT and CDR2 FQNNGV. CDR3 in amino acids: CASSLGPGNYGYTF. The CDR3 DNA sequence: TGTGCCAGCAGCTTAGGCCCGGGGAACTATGGCTACACCTTC. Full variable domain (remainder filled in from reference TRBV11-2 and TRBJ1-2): EAGVAQSPRYKIIEKRQSVAFWCNPISGHATLYWYQQILGQGPKLLIQFQNNGVVDDSQLPKDRFSAERLKGVDSTLKIQPAKLEDSAVYLCASSLGPGNYGYTFGSGTRLTVV.

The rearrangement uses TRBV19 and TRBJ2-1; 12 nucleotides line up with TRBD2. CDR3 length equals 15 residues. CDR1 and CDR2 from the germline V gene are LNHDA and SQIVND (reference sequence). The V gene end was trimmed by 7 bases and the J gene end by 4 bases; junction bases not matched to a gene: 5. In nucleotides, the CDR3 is TGTGCCAGTATGGACGGACTAGCGGGATACAATGAGCAGTTCTTC. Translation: CASMDGLAGYNEQFF.

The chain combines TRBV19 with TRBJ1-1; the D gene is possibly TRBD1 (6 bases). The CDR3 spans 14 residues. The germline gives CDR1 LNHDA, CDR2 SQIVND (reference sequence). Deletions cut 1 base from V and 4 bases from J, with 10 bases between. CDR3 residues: CASSIAGRGTEAFF. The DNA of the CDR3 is TGTGCCAGTAGTATAGCGGGCAGGGGCACTGAAGCTTTCTTT.

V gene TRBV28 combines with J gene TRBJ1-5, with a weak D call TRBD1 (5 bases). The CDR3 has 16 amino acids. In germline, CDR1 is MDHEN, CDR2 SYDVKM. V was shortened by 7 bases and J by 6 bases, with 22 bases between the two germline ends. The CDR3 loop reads CASNLPSQGLRQPQHF. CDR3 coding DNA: TGTGCCAGCAATCTCCCCTCTCAGGGCCTGCGTCAGCCCCAGCATTTT.

CDR3 protein: CASSESENEQFF. In nucleotides, the CDR3 is TGTGCCAGCAGTGAATCGGAGAATGAGCAGTTCTTC. The genes are TRBV25-1 and TRBJ2-1; D not resolved. V lost 1 base to trimming and J lost 7 bases, with 5 bases between them. CDR3 length: 12 amino acids. Germline CDR1 reads MGHDK; CDR2 reads SYGVNS.

CDR3 sequence reads: CATSDSSGRSYNEQFF. CDR3 nucleotides: TGTGCCACCAGTGATTCGAGCGGAAGATCCTACAATGAGCAGTTCTTC. The rearrangement uses TRBV24-1 and TRBJ2-1; a possible D gene is TRBD2 (5 bases). The CDR3 contains 16 residues. Trimming removed 2 bases at V and 1 base at J, with 11 bases between. The germline V gene encodes CDR1 KGHDR and CDR2 SFDVKD.

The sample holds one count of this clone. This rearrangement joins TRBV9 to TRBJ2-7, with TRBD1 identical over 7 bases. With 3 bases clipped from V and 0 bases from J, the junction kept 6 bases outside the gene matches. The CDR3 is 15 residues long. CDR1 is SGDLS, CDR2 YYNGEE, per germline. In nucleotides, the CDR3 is TGTGCCAGCAGCGCCCGGGACAGCAGCTCCTACGAGCAGTACTTC. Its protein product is CASSARDSSSYEQYF. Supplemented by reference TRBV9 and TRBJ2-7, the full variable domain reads DSGVTQTPKHLITATGQRVTLRCSPRSGDLSVYWYQQSLDQGLQFLIQYYNGEERAKGNILERFSAQQFPDLHSELNLSSLELGDSALYFCASSARDSSSYEQYFGPGTRLTVT.

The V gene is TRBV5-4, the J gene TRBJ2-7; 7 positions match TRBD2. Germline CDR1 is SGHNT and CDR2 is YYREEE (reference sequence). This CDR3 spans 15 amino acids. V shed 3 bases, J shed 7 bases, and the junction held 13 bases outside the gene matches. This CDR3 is CASSSAAGALGEQYF. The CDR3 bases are TGTGCCAGCAGCTCCGCTGCGGGAGCTCTCGGGGAGCAGTACTTC.

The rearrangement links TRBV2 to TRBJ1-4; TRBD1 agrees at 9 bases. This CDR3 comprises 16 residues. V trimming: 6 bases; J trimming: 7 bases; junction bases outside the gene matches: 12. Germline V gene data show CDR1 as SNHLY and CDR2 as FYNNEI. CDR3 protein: CASRQNTGGGGEKLFF. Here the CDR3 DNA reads TGTGCCAGCAGACAAAACACAGGGGGCGGTGGTGAAAAACTGTTTTTT.

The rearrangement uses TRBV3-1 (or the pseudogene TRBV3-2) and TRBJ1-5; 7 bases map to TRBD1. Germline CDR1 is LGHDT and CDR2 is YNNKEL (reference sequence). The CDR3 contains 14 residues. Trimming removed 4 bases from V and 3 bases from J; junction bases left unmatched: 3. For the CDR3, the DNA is TGTGCCAGCAGCCCGACAGGGACCAATCAGCCCCAGCATTTT. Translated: CASSPTGTNQPQHF.